The following is a T cell receptor (beta chain) sequence with its context. What it binds is unknown. This specimen comes from a study of response to subunit inactivated influenza vaccine. The germline V and J ends were trimmed by 1 base and 6 bases, with 15 bases remaining between them. Looked up from germline, CDR1 is LNHNV and CDR2 is YYDKDF (reference sequence). The CDR3 is 15 residues long. TCRdb fed the RT-PCR reads into MiXCR, producing one record per CDR3 protein. The repertoire includes hundreds of thousands of distinct CDR3 sequences, about a fifth of them detected once, and under 13% sits in the top ten. Study findings and constraints: Each seasonal influenza vaccination recruits few new T cells, the authors suggested.

The chain carries TRBV15 and TRBJ1-2; D not resolved. The source is a man aged 45-65 years who received an inactivated influenza vaccine. Material: PBMCs from blood, obtained roughly 5 days after vaccination. Here the CDR3 reads CATSRVLDPANGYTF. The CDR3 DNA reads TGTGCCACCAGCAGAGTTTTGGACCCAGCCAATGGCTACACCTTC.